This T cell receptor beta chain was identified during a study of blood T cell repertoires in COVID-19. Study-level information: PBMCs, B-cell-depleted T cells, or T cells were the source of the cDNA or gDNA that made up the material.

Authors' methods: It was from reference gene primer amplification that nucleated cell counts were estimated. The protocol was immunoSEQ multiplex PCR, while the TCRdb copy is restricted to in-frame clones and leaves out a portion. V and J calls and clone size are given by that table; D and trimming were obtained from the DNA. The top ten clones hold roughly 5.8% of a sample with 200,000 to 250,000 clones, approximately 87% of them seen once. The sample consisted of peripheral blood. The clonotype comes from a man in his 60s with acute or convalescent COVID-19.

The CDR3 nucleotides are TGTGCCAGCAGCTTGTCCGGGAATTGGGATACGCAGTATTTT. It codes for CASSLSGNWDTQYF. The chain uses TRBV5-4 and TRBJ2-3; D might be TRBD2 (5 bases). CDR1 is SGHNT, CDR2 YYREEE, per germline (reference sequence). The V end lost 1 base, the J end lost 6 bases, and 12 bases lay between the germline ends. The CDR3 contains 14 residues.